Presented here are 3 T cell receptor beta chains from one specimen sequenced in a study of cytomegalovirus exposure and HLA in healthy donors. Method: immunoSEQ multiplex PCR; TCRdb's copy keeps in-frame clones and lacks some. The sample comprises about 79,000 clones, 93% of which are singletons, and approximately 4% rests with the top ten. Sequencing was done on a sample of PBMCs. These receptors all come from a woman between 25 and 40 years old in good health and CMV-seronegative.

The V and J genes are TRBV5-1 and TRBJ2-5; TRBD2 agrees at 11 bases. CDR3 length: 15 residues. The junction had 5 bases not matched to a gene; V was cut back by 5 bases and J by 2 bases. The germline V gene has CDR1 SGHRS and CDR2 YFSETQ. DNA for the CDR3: TGCGCCAGCAGTTTTAGCGGGAGGGCTCAAGAGACCCAGTACTTC. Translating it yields CASSFSGRAQETQYF.

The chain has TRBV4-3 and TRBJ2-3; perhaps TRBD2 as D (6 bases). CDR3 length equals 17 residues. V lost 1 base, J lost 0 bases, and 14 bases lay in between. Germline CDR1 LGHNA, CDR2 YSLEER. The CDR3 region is CASSQGYGGTSTDTQYF. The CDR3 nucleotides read TGCGCCAGCAGCCAAGGATACGGAGGGACTAGCACAGATACGCAGTATTTT.

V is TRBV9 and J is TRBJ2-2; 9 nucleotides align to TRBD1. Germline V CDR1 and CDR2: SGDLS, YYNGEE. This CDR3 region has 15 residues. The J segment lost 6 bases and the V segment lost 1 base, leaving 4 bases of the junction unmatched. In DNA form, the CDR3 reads TGTGCCAGCAGCGTAAGGGACAGGGCTGCCGGGGAGCTGTTTTTT. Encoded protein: CASSVRDRAAGELFF.